This T cell receptor (beta chain) was sequenced in a study of blood T cell repertoires in COVID-19. Study-level information: The origin of the acute and convalescent COVID-19 samples was the United States, Italy and Spain. The cDNA or gDNA used as material had been derived from T cells, B-cell-depleted T cells, or PBMCs.

Original data processing: Amplification of reference gene primers provided the estimated nucleated cell counts. Repertoires were generated with immunoSEQ multiplex PCR, while TCRdb's copy carries only in-frame clones and drops some. V, J and clone size were drawn from that table, and D and trimming were deduced from the DNA. The repertoire includes some 49,000 clones, 75% to 85% of them detected once, and around 2.7% sits in the top ten. After removal of 6 bases from V and 2 bases from J, the junction contained 8 bases not matched to a gene. Germline V gene sequence: CDR1 MNHEY, CDR2 SVGAGI. The CDR3 spans 15 residues.

This clonotype originated in a woman aged 55-69 years with acute or convalescent COVID-19. The rearrangement joins TRBV6-5 to TRBJ2-3, with 7 bases matching TRBD1. Specimen: peripheral blood. CDR3 sequence (DNA): TGTGCCAGCAGAAAACGACAGGGAAACACAGATACGCAGTATTTT. It codes for CASRKRQGNTDTQYF.